These 26 T cell receptor beta chains share one sample of origin, sequenced in a study of cytomegalovirus exposure and HLA in healthy donors. Primers included in the PCR were 60 Vbeta and 13 Jbeta primers. Produced via immunoSEQ multiplex PCR; TCRdb's table is partial and in-frame only. In the table there are about 130,000 clones, less than 85% of which are singletons. The sample taken for sequencing was PBMCs. The receptors here all came from a female donor in good health and CMV-seronegative.

The genes are TRBV7-9 and TRBJ1-2; maybe TRBD1 (5 bases). Germline values: CDR1 SEHNR, CDR2 FQNEAQ (reference sequence). The V end lost 1 base, the J end lost 6 bases, and 12 bases lay between the germline ends. The CDR3 totals 14 residues. CDR3 in amino acids: CASSLEGVGDGYTF. The CDR3 nucleotides read TGTGCCAGCAGCTTAGAAGGGGTAGGGGATGGCTACACCTTC.

This clone was recorded once. The chain links TRBV5-1 to TRBJ2-5; 9 nucleotides align to TRBD2. Germline lookup yields CDR1 SGHRS and CDR2 YFSETQ. With 4 bases clipped from V and 5 bases from J, the junction kept 15 bases outside the gene matches. The length of the CDR3 is 17 residues. The CDR3 reads CASSQEAGGPEVETQYF. Here the CDR3 DNA reads TGCGCCAGCAGCCAGGAAGCGGGAGGACCTGAAGTCGAGACCCAGTACTTC.

The chain links TRBV5-6 to TRBJ2-1; 10 bases are shared with TRBD2. The V gene end was trimmed by 1 base and the J gene end by 9 bases; junction bases not matched to a gene: 19. The CDR3 runs to 19 residues. Per the germline V gene, CDR1 is SGHDT and CDR2 is YYEEEE. DNA of the CDR3: TGTGCCAGCAGCTTGTTCAGTCTCGGGCTAGCGGGAGAACACGGTGAGCAGTTCTTC. It is translated as CASSLFSLGLAGEHGEQFF.

This chain connects TRBV2 to TRBJ2-7; D is unclear. Trimming pared 8 bases from V and 5 bases from J, leaving 10 bases between. Germline loops: CDR1 SNHLY, CDR2 FYNNEI. CDR3 length equals 11 residues. The CDR3 region is CASGPVDEQYF. For the CDR3, the DNA is TGTGCCAGCGGCCCAGTCGACGAGCAGTACTTC.

The gene calls are TRBV4-2 and TRBJ1-2, with 9 nucleotides matching TRBD1. V was pared by 1 base and J by 1 base, with 1 base of the junction left unmatched. Germline V lookup: CDR1 LGHNA, CDR2 YNFKEQ. The CDR3 is made up of 15 amino acids. The CDR3 protein is CASSQGTGVNYGYTF. CDR3 DNA sequence: TGTGCCAGCAGCCAAGGGACAGGGGTTAACTATGGCTACACCTTC.

The J gene is TRBJ1-3, the V gene TRBV11-2, with D possibly matching TRBD1 (6 bases). Germline V lookup: CDR1 SGHAT, CDR2 FQNNGV. The CDR3 runs 13 residues. Between the trimmed V and J ends, which lost 5 bases and 2 bases, there was a span of 7 bases. The DNA for the CDR3 is TGTGCCAGCAGCCGGGACACTGGAAACACCATATATTTT. It translates to CASSRDTGNTIYF. The variable domain in full, with the rest retrieved from reference TRBV11-2 and TRBJ1-3, is EAGVAQSPRYKIIEKRQSVAFWCNPISGHATLYWYQQILGQGPKLLIQFQNNGVVDDSQLPKDRFSAERLKGVDSTLKIQPAKLEDSAVYLCASSRDTGNTIYFGEGSWLTVV.

The chain recombines TRBV29-1 with TRBJ1-3, with D perhaps TRBD1 (6 bases). The CDR3 contains 14 residues. Germline CDR1 SQVTM, CDR2 ANQGSEA. V was clipped by 6 bases and J by 0 bases, with 12 bases between them. The CDR3 coding sequence is TGCAGCGTACTACAGGGTGACTCTGGAAACACCATATATTTT. Its translation is CSVLQGDSGNTIYF. The full variable domain, in which reference TRBV29-1 and TRBJ1-3 provide the parts outside the CDR3, is SAVISQKPSRDICQRGTSLTIQCQVDSQVTMMFWYRQQPGQSLTLIATANQGSEATYESGFVIDKFPISRPNLTFSTLTVSNMSPEDSSIYLCSVLQGDSGNTIYFGEGSWLTVV.

This chain joins TRBV19 and TRBJ1-5, with a tentative D call TRBD1 (6 bases). V was cut by 6 bases and J by 2 bases, with 17 bases left in between. The CDR3 runs to 16 residues. CDR1 LNHDA and CDR2 SQIVND come from the germline V gene (reference sequence). CDR3 loop: CASRSPPRGRNQPQHF. In nucleotides, the CDR3 is TGTGCCAGTAGATCCCCCCCGCGGGGGCGCAATCAGCCCCAGCATTTT.

This chain uses TRBV2 with TRBJ2-1, with D possibly TRBD2 on 7 matching bases. The V gene lost 5 bases and the J gene lost 4 bases, with 18 bases spanning the gap. The germline CDR1 and CDR2 sequences are SNHLY and FYNNEI. This CDR3 is built from 16 residues. This chain's CDR3 is CASSPLGGAVYNEQFF. The CDR3 DNA is TGTGCCAGCAGTCCTCTGGGGGGGGCGGTATACAATGAGCAGTTCTTC. Supplemented by reference TRBV2 and TRBJ2-1, the full variable domain reads EPEVTQTPSHQVTQMGQEVILRCVPISNHLYFYWYRQILGQKVEFLVSFYNNEISEKSEIFDDQFSVERPDGSNFTLKIRSTKLEDSAMYFCASSPLGGAVYNEQFFGPGTRLTVL.

V gene TRBV18 combines with J gene TRBJ1-5; the D gene is possibly TRBD1 (6 bases). Germline CDR1 KGHSH, CDR2 LQKENI. Trimming took 5 bases from V and 4 from J, leaving 12 bases between them. This CDR3 contains 14 residues. CDR3 DNA sequence: TGTGCCAGCTCATACGGGCAGGGGAATCAGCCCCAGCATTTT. It specifies CASSYGQGNQPQHF.

This sequence joins TRBV7-3 and TRBJ2-1; possibly TRBD2 for D (6 bases). The CDR3 sequence is 13 residues long. Trimming took off 5 bases at V and 9 bases at J, with 14 bases between the two ends. Per germline, CDR1 SGHTA and CDR2 FQGTGA. In DNA form, the CDR3 reads TGTGCCAGCAGCCTAAGGAGGGCTGCTGAGCAGTTCTTC. It yields the protein CASSLRRAAEQFF.

This chain links TRBV11-2 with TRBJ2-1; no clear D gene. This CDR3 has 14 residues. Per germline, CDR1 SGHAT and CDR2 FQNNGV. V shed 3 bases and J shed 8 bases, with 14 bases lying between them. The CDR3 region is CASSLFAGIDEQFF. CDR3 coding DNA: TGTGCCAGCAGCTTGTTTGCAGGTATCGATGAGCAGTTCTTC.

The genes are TRBV11-1 and TRBJ2-3; maybe TRBD2 (5 bases). Trimming stripped 5 bases from V and 1 base from J, with 13 bases between. Germline CDR1 SGHAT, CDR2 FQDESV (reference sequence). This CDR3 comprises 15 residues. CDR3 coding DNA: TGTGCCAGCAGCCCCAACGGGGAGCGCACAGATACGCAGTATTTT. Translated, it gives CASSPNGERTDTQYF.

The CDR3 DNA reads TGTGCCAGCACCACCCCCAGCGCGTGGAGGGCCTACGAGCAGTACTTC. As protein: CASTTPSAWRAYEQYF. The rearrangement links TRBV28 to TRBJ2-7, with D perhaps TRBD2 (6 bases). Germline V CDR1 and CDR2: MDHEN, SYDVKM. The CDR3 extends over 16 amino acids. V shed 7 bases and J shed 2 bases, with 21 bases lying between them.

The chain uses TRBV11-2 and TRBJ1-2; 7 positions agree with TRBD1. CDR3 length equals 14 residues. J gave up 6 bases and V 5 bases, and 9 bases lay outside the gene matches. Germline V gives CDR1 SGHAT, CDR2 FQNNGV. The CDR3 sequence is CASSTPTGFNGYTF. CDR3 DNA sequence: TGTGCCAGCAGCACACCGACAGGGTTCAATGGCTACACCTTC.

The chain combines TRBV10-2 with TRBJ2-5; no clear D. Trimming took 0 bases from V and 6 from J, leaving 11 bases between them. The CDR3 runs 14 residues. The germline gives CDR1 WSHSY, CDR2 SAAADI. CDR3 loop: CASSESSRGKTQYF. For the CDR3, the DNA is TGCGCCAGCAGTGAGTCGAGCCGCGGAAAGACCCAGTACTTC.

V is TRBV7-2 and J is TRBJ2-7; a weak D match, TRBD2 (5 bases). This CDR3 has 15 residues. The germline CDR1 and CDR2 sequences are SGHTA and FQGNSA. V lost 2 bases, J lost 3 bases, and 14 bases lay in between. This CDR3 is CASSLTPTRSYEQYF. In DNA, the CDR3 is TGTGCCAGCAGCTTAACCCCCACTAGGAGCTACGAGCAGTACTTC.

The V gene is TRBV27, the J gene TRBJ2-1, with a tentative D call TRBD1 (5 bases). Germline CDR1 is MNHEY and CDR2 is SMNVEV (reference sequence). There are 14 residues in the CDR3. Deletions cut 3 bases from V and 3 bases from J, with 9 bases between. The CDR3 is CASSFRARYNEQFF. CDR3 coding DNA: TGTGCCAGCAGTTTCAGGGCTCGCTACAATGAGCAGTTCTTC.

The CDR3 loop is CASSEPTSTGELFF. CDR3 DNA: TGTGCCAGCAGTGAACCGACTAGTACCGGGGAGCTGTTTTTT. The V call is TRBV6-1, the J call TRBJ2-2, with a possible D match to TRBD2 (6 bases). Trimming shortened V by 2 bases and J by 5 bases, and 9 bases separated the two germline ends. This CDR3 is built from 14 residues. From germline, CDR1 is MNHNS and CDR2 SASEGT.

The chain recombines TRBV5-4 with TRBJ2-3; 9 nucleotides align to TRBD2. Unmatched junction bases numbered 5, after V lost 1 base and J lost 2 bases. The CDR3 extends over 16 amino acids. Germline assignment: CDR1 SGHNT and CDR2 YYREEE (reference sequence). The CDR3 DNA is TGTGCCAGCAGCTTGCCAGCGGGGGGCATCACAGATACGCAGTATTTT. It is translated as CASSLPAGGITDTQYF.

This sequence joins TRBV11-2 and TRBJ1-2; TRBD1 aligns across 9 bases. With V trimmed by 3 bases and J by 8 bases, 4 bases remained unmatched. Germline CDR1 reads SGHAT; CDR2 reads FQNNGV. This CDR3 region has 13 residues. The CDR3: CASSLDRGGGYTF. DNA for the CDR3: TGTGCCAGCAGCTTGGACAGGGGCGGAGGCTACACCTTC.

This sequence joins TRBV5-6 and TRBJ2-7, with a possible D match to TRBD1 (5 bases). Germline CDR1 is SGHDT and CDR2 is YYEEEE. Trimming pared 2 bases from V and 2 bases from J, leaving 17 bases between. The CDR3 contains 16 residues. The DNA for the CDR3 is TGTGCCAGCAGCTTTTTTTGGCAGGGTAGCCCCTACGAGCAGTACTTC. Residues: CASSFFWQGSPYEQYF.

The chain uses TRBV28 and TRBJ2-7; TRBD1 matches at 8 bases. Germline loops: CDR1 MDHEN, CDR2 SYDVKM. The V gene end was trimmed by 10 bases and the J gene end by 7 bases; junction bases not matched to a gene: 15. The CDR3 is made up of 14 amino acids. CDR3 in DNA: TGTGCCACCAGAAACGGGCAGGGGGCGAGGGAGCAGTACTTC. It encodes CATRNGQGAREQYF.

This clone was recorded once. The chain is built from TRBV5-1 and TRBJ1-4; weak D call: TRBD1 (5 bases). Germline V gene lookup returns CDR1 SGHRS and CDR2 YFSETQ. The V gene lost 4 bases and the J gene lost 4 bases, with 17 bases spanning the gap. The CDR3 sequence is 16 residues long. CDR3 DNA sequence: TGCGCCAGCAGCCCGTCGTTGGACACGATTAATGAAAAACTGTTTTTT. Encoded protein: CASSPSLDTINEKLFF.

This clone was detected once. This CDR3 reads CASRLGQNTEAFF. For the CDR3, the DNA is TGTGCCAGCAGGCTGGGACAGAACACTGAAGCTTTCTTT. The chain links TRBV7-9 to TRBJ1-1, with a tentative D call TRBD1 (6 bases). There are 13 residues in the CDR3. V shed 6 bases and J shed 1 base, with 9 bases lying between them. Germline V CDR1 and CDR2: SEHNR, FQNEAQ (reference sequence). The variable domain in full, completed from reference TRBV7-9 and TRBJ1-1, reads DTGVSQNPRHKITKRGQNVTFRCDPISEHNRLYWYRQTLGQGPEFLTYFQNEAQLEKSRLLSDRFSAERPKGSFSTLEIQRTEQGDSAMYLCASRLGQNTEAFFGQGTRLTVV.

CDR3 DNA: TGCGCCAGCAGCTTGGTTGAACTAGCGGGAGTATTTGGCAATGAGCAGTTCTTC. Protein: CASSLVELAGVFGNEQFF. The chain recombines TRBV5-1 with TRBJ2-1; 11 nucleotides line up with TRBD2. V was clipped by 0 bases and J by 6 bases; unmatched bases: 11. CDR3 size: 18 residues. Germline CDR1 and CDR2: SGHRS and YFSETQ.